This TCR beta chain appears in the sequencing data of a study of brain T cells in children with intractable seizures. Method: immunoSEQ multiplex PCR; TCRdb's copy keeps in-frame clones and lacks some. The repertoire holds 75,000 to 80,000 clones, with just over 90% as singletons. Germline V CDR1 and CDR2: SGHTA, FQGNSA. The length of the CDR3 is 15 residues. J lost 9 bases, V lost 2 bases, and 7 bases had no gene match. This chain links TRBV7-2 with TRBJ1-6; 7 bases are shared with TRBD1. Specimen: peripheral blood, collected at surgery. The clonotype originates from a boy under three years old with tuberous sclerosis and intractable seizures. CDR3 region: CASSLFEQGSSPLHF. CDR3 coding DNA: TGTGCCAGCAGCTTATTCGAACAGGGGAGTTCACCCCTCCACTTT.